This T cell receptor (beta chain) was obtained from a study of cytotoxic CD8 clonotypes in ibrutinib-treated CLL. Sequencing was performed with immunoSEQ multiplex PCR; in TCRdb, only in-frame clones are kept and a portion is missing. Of about 63,000 clones detected, about three quarters appear once; the ten largest clones hold around two fifths. With 7 bases clipped from V and 3 bases from J, the junction kept 6 bases outside the gene matches. Germline V gives CDR1 LNHDA, CDR2 SQIVND (reference sequence). The CDR3 covers 15 residues. The sequencing here drew on PBMCs, taken after 12 months of ibrutinib treatment. J is TRBJ2-2 and V is TRBV19, with 9 bases lining up with TRBD1. This sequence was found in a human donor with chronic lymphocytic leukemia. The CDR3 here is CASKETGGYTGELFF. In DNA, the CDR3 is TGTGCCAGTAAAGAGACAGGGGGATACACCGGGGAGCTGTTTTTT.